The 9 T cell receptor beta chains reported below all come from one sample, sequenced in a study of T cells in Graves' hyperthyroidism and ophthalmopathy. Researchers took RNA transcripts and amplified the TCR beta CDR3 regions from them. HTBI primers were the set used in a first-round RT-PCR of the TCR CDR3. TCRdb fed the multiplex PCR reads into MiXCR, producing one record per CDR3 protein. Of a few hundred thousand distinct CDR3 sequences in the sample, roughly 46% were seen once. The sample taken for sequencing was peripheral blood or thyroid tissue (not recorded which). These receptors originate from a woman aged 18-29 years with Graves' hyperthyroidism.

The table lists this clonotype with many counts. V usage is TRBV7-2 and J usage is TRBJ2-7; D gene uncertain. CDR1 and CDR2 (germline): SGHTA, FQGNSA. CDR3 length: 13 residues. Trimming removed 1 base from V and 5 bases from J, with 9 bases in between. The CDR3 nucleotides are TGTGCCAGCAGCTTAGGCCAGCCAAACGAGCAGTACTTC. Encoded protein: CASSLGQPNEQYF.

The chain is built from TRBV29-1 and TRBJ1-5; 8 nucleotides line up with TRBD1. The CDR3 has 13 amino acids. The J segment lost 6 bases and the V segment lost 4 bases, leaving 5 bases of the junction unmatched. Germline-derived CDR1 and CDR2 are SQVTM and ANQGSEA. The CDR3 loop is CSVGQGQVQPQHF. DNA for the CDR3: TGCAGCGTTGGACAGGGACAGGTTCAGCCCCAGCATTTT.

The chain recombines TRBV15 with TRBJ1-5; 8 positions agree with TRBD1. The germline CDR1 and CDR2 sequences are LNHNV and YYDKDF (reference sequence). This CDR3 comprises 15 residues. Germline trimming cut 3 bases from V and 9 bases from J; bases unmatched to any gene: 10. CDR3 loop: CATSSVLLTGAPQHF. Here the CDR3 DNA reads TGTGCCACCAGCAGCGTCCTTCTGACAGGGGCGCCCCAGCATTTT.

A note on this clonotype: One end of the junction fails to match germline, which may point to a read error. This chain joins TRBV5-1 and TRBJ1-2; D is unresolved. This CDR3 is 15 amino acids long. The V gene's germline CDR1 is SGHRS and CDR2 YFSETQ. Here the CDR3 reads CASSPDQRSEHGYTF. Here the CDR3 DNA reads TGTGCCAGCAGCCCGGACCAACGGAGCGAGCATGGCTACACCTTC. Looking up the rest from reference TRBV5-1 and TRBJ1-2 gives the full variable domain: KAGVTQTPRYLIKTRGQQVTLSCSPISGHRSVSWYQQTPGQGLQFLFEYFSETQRNKGNFPGRFSGRQFSNSRSEMNVSTLELGDSALYLCASSPDQRSEHGYTFGSGTRLTVV.

This rearrangement joins TRBV2 to TRBJ1-1, with D possibly TRBD1 on 6 matching bases. This CDR3 is built from 14 residues. Germline CDR1 reads SNHLY; CDR2 reads FYNNEI. With 8 bases removed from V and 4 bases from J, the gap between germline ends came to 17 bases. The CDR3 coding sequence is TGTGCCAGCTTAGATGGGGGGGCACTCACTGAAGCTTTCTTT. Amino acids: CASLDGGALTEAFF.

This clonotype was seen more than once but under ten times. V gene TRBV24-1 combines with J gene TRBJ2-5; D may be TRBD1 or TRBD2 (5 bases each). This CDR3 comprises 15 residues. CDR1 and CDR2 (germline): KGHDR, SFDVKD. Trimming cost V 5 bases and J 5 bases, with 17 bases left between them. CDR3 DNA: TGTGCCACCAGTGCTAGAGAGGGGTGGCAGGAGACCCAGTACTTC. The encoded protein is CATSAREGWQETQYF.

Many counts were recorded for this clonotype. The chain carries TRBV9 and TRBJ1-3; D is perhaps TRBD1 (5 bases). Germline V gene sequence: CDR1 SGDLS, CDR2 YYNGEE. CDR3 size: 15 residues. V dropped 1 base and J dropped 2 bases, with 10 bases sitting between them. Here the CDR3 reads CASSVNLGAGNTIYF. As DNA, the CDR3 is TGTGCCAGCAGCGTAAATTTAGGGGCTGGAAACACCATATATTTT.

V and J are TRBV6-1 and TRBJ2-7; 8 nucleotides match TRBD1. J gave up 5 bases and V 1 base, and 1 base lay outside the gene matches. Germline CDR1 and CDR2: MNHNS and SASEGT. CDR3 length: 13 residues. CDR3 nucleotide sequence: TGTGCCAGCAGTGAAGGGACAGGGAACGAGCAGTACGTC. It codes for CASSEGTGNEQYV.

The chain is built from TRBV7-8 and TRBJ1-2, with D tentatively TRBD1 (6 bases). Deletions cut 8 bases from V and 7 bases from J, with 23 bases between. The CDR3 length is 15 residues. Germline V lookup: CDR1 SGHVS, CDR2 FQNEAQ. In nucleotides, the CDR3 is TGTGCCAGCTCACCCCTTCAGCTCGGGGGCACTGGCTACACCTTC. As protein: CASSPLQLGGTGYTF.